Included here is one T cell receptor (beta chain) sequence, with context. This table comes from immunoSEQ multiplex PCR, and its TCRdb copy is limited to in-frame clones, with some not included. The sample contains 4,500 to 6,500 clones, roughly nine tenths of which appear only once. Time point noted: newly diagnosed, previously untreated cHL patient sample. After PBMCs were thawed, their CD8+ T cells were isolated by magnetic negative selection. This entry is derived from a study of PD-1 blockade in classical Hodgkin lymphoma. V lost 4 bases and J lost 8, with 11 bases in between. This CDR3 contains 12 residues. Germline V gene sequence: CDR1 MNHNY, CDR2 SVGAGI (reference sequence).

The TCR sequence derives from a human donor with classical Hodgkin lymphoma. The chain carries TRBV6-6 and TRBJ1-2; D not resolved. The sample comprised CD8+ T cells from blood. The CDR3 bases are TGTGCCAGCAGTTCGCAACTAGAGGGCTACACCTTC. This sequence encodes CASSSQLEGYTF.